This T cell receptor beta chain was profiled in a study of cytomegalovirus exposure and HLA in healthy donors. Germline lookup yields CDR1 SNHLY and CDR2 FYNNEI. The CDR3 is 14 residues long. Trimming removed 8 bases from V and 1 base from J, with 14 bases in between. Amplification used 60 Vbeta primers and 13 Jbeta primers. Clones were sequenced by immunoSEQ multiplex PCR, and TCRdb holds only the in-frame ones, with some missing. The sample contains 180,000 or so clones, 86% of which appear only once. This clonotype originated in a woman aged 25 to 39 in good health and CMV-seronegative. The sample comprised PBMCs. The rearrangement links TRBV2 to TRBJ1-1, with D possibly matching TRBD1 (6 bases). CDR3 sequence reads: CASEFPGQNTEAFF. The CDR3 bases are TGTGCCAGCGAATTCCCGGGACAGAACACTGAAGCTTTCTTT.